This TCR beta chain was captured by sequencing in a study of blood T cell repertoires in COVID-19. Study as a whole: Italy, Spain and the United States were the sources of the convalescent and acute COVID-19 samples. Sources were T cells, B-cell-depleted T cells, or PBMCs; the material itself was cDNA or gDNA.

In the authors' workflow: Estimates of nucleated cell counts were drawn from the amplification of reference gene primers. Here immunoSEQ multiplex PCR was the method, and the copy in TCRdb shows in-frame clones only, minus some. From that table come the V and J calls and clone size; the DNA was used to work out D and trimming. The profile shows 150,000 to 160,000 clones, 80% of them singletons. Per the germline V gene, CDR1 is SGHRS and CDR2 is YFSETQ. The CDR3 runs 15 residues. V gave up 4 bases and J gave up 5 bases; unmatched junction bases: 5. The chain carries TRBV5-1 and TRBJ2-3; 12 bases agree with TRBD2. Input material: peripheral blood. The sequence derives from a man in his 60s with acute or convalescent COVID-19. Written as DNA, the CDR3 is TGCGCCAGCAGCGACGGACTAGCGGGAAGAGATACGCAGTATTTT. Protein: CASSDGLAGRDTQYF.